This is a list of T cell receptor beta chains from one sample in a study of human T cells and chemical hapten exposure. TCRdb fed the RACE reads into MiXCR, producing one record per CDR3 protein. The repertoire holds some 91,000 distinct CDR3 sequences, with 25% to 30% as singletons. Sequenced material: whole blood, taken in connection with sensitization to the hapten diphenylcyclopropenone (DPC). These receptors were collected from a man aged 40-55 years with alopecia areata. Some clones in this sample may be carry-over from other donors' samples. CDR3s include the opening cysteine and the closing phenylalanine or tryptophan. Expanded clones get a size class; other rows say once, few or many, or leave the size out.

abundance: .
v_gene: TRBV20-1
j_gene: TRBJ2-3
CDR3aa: CSATNPQGFGTDTQYF

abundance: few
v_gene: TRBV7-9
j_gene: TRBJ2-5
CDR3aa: CASSHRPDRVEETQYF

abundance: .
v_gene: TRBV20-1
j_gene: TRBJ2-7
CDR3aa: CSARVGTSGRLNEQYF

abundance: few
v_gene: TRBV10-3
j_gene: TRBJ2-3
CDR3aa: CAISEAKGNTDTQYF

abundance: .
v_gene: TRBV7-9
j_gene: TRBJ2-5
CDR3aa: CASSDSLAGIQETQYF

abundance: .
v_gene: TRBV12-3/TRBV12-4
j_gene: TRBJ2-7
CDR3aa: CASSFPTGQGAGEQYF

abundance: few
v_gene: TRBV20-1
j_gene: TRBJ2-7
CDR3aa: CSARGFAGSYEQYF

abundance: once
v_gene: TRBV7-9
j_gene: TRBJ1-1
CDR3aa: CASSSSQMNTEAFF

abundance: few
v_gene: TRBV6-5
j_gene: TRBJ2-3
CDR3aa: CASSPDRGFTDTQYF

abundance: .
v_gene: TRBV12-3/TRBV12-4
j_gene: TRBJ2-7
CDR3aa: CASNRGHEQYF

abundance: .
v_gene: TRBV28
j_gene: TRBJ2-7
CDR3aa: CASKRQGHYEQYF

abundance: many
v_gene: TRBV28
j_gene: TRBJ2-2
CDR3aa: CATQNALGQGDSNTGELFF

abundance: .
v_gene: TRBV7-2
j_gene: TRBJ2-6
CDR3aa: CASSFQILISGANVLTF

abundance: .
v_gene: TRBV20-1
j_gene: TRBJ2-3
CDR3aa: CSARGGGWQTSTDTQYF

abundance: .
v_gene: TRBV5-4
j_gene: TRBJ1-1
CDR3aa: CASSLGVAGGGEAFF

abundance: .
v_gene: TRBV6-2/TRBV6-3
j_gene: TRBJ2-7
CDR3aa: CASSQGANGYEQYF

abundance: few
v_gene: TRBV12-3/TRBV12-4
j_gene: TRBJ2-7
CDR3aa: CASRLNAEVQYF

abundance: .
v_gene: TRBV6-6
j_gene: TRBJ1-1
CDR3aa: CASSTFQGTSTEAFF

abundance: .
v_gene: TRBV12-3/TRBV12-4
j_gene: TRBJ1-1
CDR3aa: CASSLGQGAGDTEAFF

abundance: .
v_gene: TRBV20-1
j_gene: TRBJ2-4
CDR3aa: CSAPRLAAPKNIQYF

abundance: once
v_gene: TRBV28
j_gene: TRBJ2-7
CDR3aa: CASNQTPVEQYF

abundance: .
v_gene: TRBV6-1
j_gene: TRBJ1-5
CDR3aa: CASSEFGRLHQPQHF

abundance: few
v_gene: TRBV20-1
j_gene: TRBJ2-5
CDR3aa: CSARELGTAQETQYF

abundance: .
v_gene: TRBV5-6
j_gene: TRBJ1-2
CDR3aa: CASSLGQGGYGYTF

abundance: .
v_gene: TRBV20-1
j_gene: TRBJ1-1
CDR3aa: CSAREAGNTEAFF

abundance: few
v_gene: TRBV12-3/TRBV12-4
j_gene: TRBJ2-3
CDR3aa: CASSPDRNTQYF

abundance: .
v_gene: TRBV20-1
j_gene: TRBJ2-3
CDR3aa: CSAPTKRNTDTQYF

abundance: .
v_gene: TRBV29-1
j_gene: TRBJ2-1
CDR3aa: CSVAAGAPYNEQLF

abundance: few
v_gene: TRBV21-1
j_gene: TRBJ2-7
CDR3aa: CASSRRDEQYF

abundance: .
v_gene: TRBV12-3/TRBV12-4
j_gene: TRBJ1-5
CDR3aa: CASSYTGERQPQHF

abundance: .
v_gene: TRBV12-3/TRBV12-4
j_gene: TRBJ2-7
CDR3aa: CASSLVRAYEQYF

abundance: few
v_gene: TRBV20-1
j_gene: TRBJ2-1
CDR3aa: CSAQGGGRTYNEQFF

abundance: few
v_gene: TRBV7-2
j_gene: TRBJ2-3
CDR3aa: CASSLGFTDTQYF

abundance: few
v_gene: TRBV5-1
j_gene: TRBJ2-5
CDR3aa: CASSSLAGAETQYF

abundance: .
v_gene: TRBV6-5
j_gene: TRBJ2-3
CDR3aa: CASSYGPPRTGGVSDTQYF

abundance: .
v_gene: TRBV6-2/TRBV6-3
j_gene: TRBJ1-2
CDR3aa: CASRVDEYYGYTF

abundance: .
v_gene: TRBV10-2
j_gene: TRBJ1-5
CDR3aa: CASSVPGINQPQHF

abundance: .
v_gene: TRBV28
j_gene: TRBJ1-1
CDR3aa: CASSSFPGQRDTEAFF